The 13 T cell receptor beta chains below come from one sample, sequenced in a study of blood T cell repertoires in COVID-19. Method: immunoSEQ multiplex PCR; TCRdb's copy keeps in-frame clones and lacks some. The sample includes over 11,000 clones, roughly 90% seen only once; the top ten take around 5%. Material for sequencing was peripheral blood. These receptors were taken from a human donor in a cohort sampled during active COVID-19.

The J gene is TRBJ2-4, the V gene TRBV5-6, with 7 bases lining up with TRBD1. Germline CDR1 SGHDT, CDR2 YYEEEE. The CDR3 extends over 16 amino acids. J was trimmed by 6 bases and V by 0 bases; bases with no gene match: 9. The CDR3: CASSLDRGILGNIQYF. The CDR3, as DNA: TGTGCCAGCAGCTTGGACAGGGGAATCCTCGGAAACATTCAGTACTTC.

The chain employs TRBV21-1 and TRBJ2-2; the table's TRBD2 call for D was not verified on the DNA. TRBV21-1 is tagged as a pseudogene. The CDR3 is 17 amino acids. The CDR3 bases are TGTGCCAGCAGTGCGTGGGAGGGCCGGGGATACACCGGGGAGCTGTTTTTT. Protein sequence: CASSAWEGRGYTGELFF.

V and J are TRBV6-5 and TRBJ1-1; 9 positions agree with TRBD1. This CDR3 has 12 amino acids. The germline V gene has CDR1 MNHEY and CDR2 SVGAGI. Trimming took 6 bases from V and 8 from J; bases not matched to a gene: 4. CDR3 residues: CASSLDRGEAFF. CDR3 DNA: TGTGCCAGCAGCCTTGACAGGGGGGAAGCTTTCTTT.

The chain couples TRBV28 to TRBJ2-1; TRBD2 matches at 11 bases. This CDR3 contains 19 residues. The V and J ends lost 5 bases and 2 bases, in that order; junction bases with no gene match: 14. The germline V gene encodes CDR1 MDHEN and CDR2 SYDVKM. DNA for the CDR3: TGTGCCAGCAGTATAGCGGGAGGGAGGGTAGTTAGGGCCTACAATGAGCAGTTCTTC. Translation gives CASSIAGGRVVRAYNEQFF. The variable domain in full, with the rest retrieved from reference TRBV28 and TRBJ2-1, is DVKVTQSSRYLVKRTGEKVFLECVQDMDHENMFWYRQDPGLGLRLIYFSYDVKMKEKGDIPEGYSVSREKKERFSLILESASTNQTSMYLCASSIAGGRVVRAYNEQFFGPGTRLTVL.

The chain uses TRBV7-8 and TRBJ2-7; 10 positions match TRBD1. Unmatched junction bases numbered 1, after V lost 1 base and J lost 4 bases. There are 14 residues in the CDR3. The germline CDR1 and CDR2 sequences are SGHVS and FQNEAQ. In DNA, the CDR3 is TGTGCCAGCAGCTTAGGGGGACAGGGGTACGAGCAGTACTTC. Its protein product is CASSLGGQGYEQYF.

CDR3 region: CASSQGGGRDNSPLHF. CDR3 DNA: TGCGCCAGCAGCCAGGGAGGGGGAAGGGATAATTCACCCCTCCACTTT. The rearrangement uses TRBV4-1 and TRBJ1-6; a possible D gene is TRBD1 (6 bases). This CDR3 has 16 residues. The V gene lost 3 bases and the J gene lost 5 bases, with 14 bases spanning the gap. CDR1 MGHRA and CDR2 YSYEKL come from the germline V gene.

The chain couples TRBV5-1 to TRBJ2-1; 10 nucleotides align to TRBD1. The CDR3 length is 16 residues. Germline trimming cut 4 bases from V and 1 base from J; bases unmatched to any gene: 5. CDR1 and CDR2 (germline): SGHRS, YFSETQ. The CDR3 reads CASSPLGQGSYNEQFF. CDR3 DNA sequence: TGCGCCAGCAGCCCCCTGGGACAGGGGTCCTACAATGAGCAGTTCTTC.

The chain employs TRBV7-2 and TRBJ2-7, with D possibly matching TRBD1 (6 bases). The CDR3 covers 15 residues. Trimming pared 3 bases from V and 5 bases from J, leaving 17 bases between. Germline V gene sequence: CDR1 SGHTA, CDR2 FQGNSA. CDR3 sequence: CASSLRLGAQNEQYF. The CDR3 DNA reads as TGTGCCAGCAGCTTGCGTCTGGGGGCACAGAACGAGCAGTACTTC.

V gene TRBV6-1 combines with J gene TRBJ2-7, with 9 nucleotides matching TRBD1. The V and J ends lost 1 base and 0 bases, in that order; junction bases with no gene match: 1. Germline CDR1 MNHNS, CDR2 SASEGT. The CDR3 extends over 15 amino acids. The CDR3 nucleotides are TGTGCCAGCAGTGAAGGGACAGGGGTCTCCTACGAGCAGTACTTC. Its protein product is CASSEGTGVSYEQYF.

This clone was detected only once. The CDR3 loop is CASSSRDQPQHF. The CDR3 DNA is TGTGCCAGTAGTTCGAGGGATCAGCCCCAGCATTTT. The gene calls are TRBV19 and TRBJ1-5, with no clear D. The CDR3 is made up of 12 amino acids. V was cut by 5 bases and J by 5 bases, with 7 bases left in between. The germline V gene encodes CDR1 LNHDA and CDR2 SQIVND (reference sequence).

V gene TRBV6-2 or TRBV6-3 combines with J gene TRBJ1-5; D is undetermined. Trimming took 3 bases from V and 3 from J, leaving 21 bases between them. CDR1 and CDR2 (germline): MNHEY, SVGEGT. The CDR3 extends over 18 amino acids. CDR3 sequence (DNA): TGTGCCAGCAGTTATAATGTCATCGAGCCCGATCCCAATCAGCCCCAGCATTTT. Its protein product is CASSYNVIEPDPNQPQHF.

J is TRBJ2-1 and V is TRBV24-1; D may be TRBD1 (5 bases). V was trimmed by 1 base and J by 1 base, leaving 7 bases between them. Germline assignment: CDR1 KGHDR and CDR2 SFDVKD. The CDR3 is made up of 15 amino acids. CDR3 sequence (DNA): TGTGCCACCAGTGATTTCAGGGTGTCCTACAATGAGCAGTTCTTC. The encoded protein is CATSDFRVSYNEQFF.

As DNA, the CDR3 is TGTGCCAGCAGCTCTCCGAGCGTTTACGAGCAGTACTTC. Translation: CASSSPSVYEQYF. The chain joins TRBV7-2 to TRBJ2-7; D uncertain. The V gene lost 4 bases and the J gene lost 4 bases, with 11 bases spanning the gap. The CDR3 spans 13 residues. Germline loops: CDR1 SGHTA, CDR2 FQGNSA.